This T cell receptor (beta chain) was observed in a study of cytomegalovirus exposure and HLA in healthy donors. Study conclusions and caveats: Usually a TCR sequence was rare, but some public TCRs were found in many donors. The finding came from a later analysis; first-cohort TCR clusters tended to co-occur in the approximately 120 validation repertoires. Cytomegalovirus association was assigned to about 150 TCR beta chains.

The protocol was immunoSEQ multiplex PCR, while the TCRdb copy is restricted to in-frame clones and leaves out a portion. This sample carries hundreds of thousands of clones, around nine tenths of them seen once, and the ten largest clones take 1.5% to 2.5%. This CDR3 spans 17 amino acids. CDR1 is SGHDT, CDR2 YYEEEE, per germline. The V segment lost 1 base and the J segment 3 bases; nucleotides outside the gene matches: 9. A remark on this clone: As yet, its antigen is unknown.

The chain uses TRBV5-6 and TRBJ1-1, with TRBD1 identical over 10 bases. The source material was PBMCs. This TCR derives from a woman younger than 35 in good health and CMV-seropositive. CDR3 in DNA: TGTGCCAGCAGCTTGTTACCGGGACAGGGGCTGGACACTGAAGCTTTCTTT. This codes for CASSLLPGQGLDTEAFF. Filled out from reference TRBV5-6 and TRBJ1-1, the complete variable domain reads DAGVTQSPTHLIKTRGQQVTLRCSPKSGHDTVSWYQQALGQGPQFIFQYYEEEERQRGNFPDRFSGHQFPNYSSELNVNALLLGDSALYLCASSLLPGQGLDTEAFFGQGTRLTVV.